Sequencing of this TCR beta chain was carried out in a study of blood T cell repertoires in COVID-19. The wider study: Collection of acute and convalescent COVID-19 samples took place in the United States, Italy and Spain. Sources were T cells, B-cell-depleted T cells, or PBMCs; the material itself was cDNA or gDNA.

Authors' methods: Reference gene primer amplification gave estimated nucleated cell counts. Clones were sequenced by immunoSEQ multiplex PCR, and TCRdb holds only the in-frame ones, with some missing. Clone size and the V and J calls come from that table; the DNA yielded D and trimming. The sample lists some 230,000 clones, around 84% occurring once. The clonotype was recovered from a middle-aged man who had recovered from COVID-19. The sequenced material came from peripheral blood.

The CDR3 DNA reads as TGTGCCATACCAAGGGGCTATGAAAAACTGTTTTTT. Its protein is CAIPRGYEKLFF. The chain employs TRBV28 and TRBJ1-4; tentatively, D is TRBD1 (5 bases). Trimming removed 10 bases at V and 6 bases at J, with 12 bases between. The CDR3 covers 12 residues. CDR1 is MDHEN and CDR2 is SYDVKM in the germline V gene.